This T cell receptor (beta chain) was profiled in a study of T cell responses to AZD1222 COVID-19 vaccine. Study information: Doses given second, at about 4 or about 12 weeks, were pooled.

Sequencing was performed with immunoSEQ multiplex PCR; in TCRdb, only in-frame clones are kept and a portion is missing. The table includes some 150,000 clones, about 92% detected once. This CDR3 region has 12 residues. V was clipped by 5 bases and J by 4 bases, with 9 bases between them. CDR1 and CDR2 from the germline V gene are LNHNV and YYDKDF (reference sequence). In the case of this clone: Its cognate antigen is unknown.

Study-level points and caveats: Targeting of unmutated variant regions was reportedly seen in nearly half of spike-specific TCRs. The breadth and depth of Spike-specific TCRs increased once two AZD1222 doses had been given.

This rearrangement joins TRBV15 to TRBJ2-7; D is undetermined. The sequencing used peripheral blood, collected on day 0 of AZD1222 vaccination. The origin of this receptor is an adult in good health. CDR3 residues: CATSPAGYEQYF. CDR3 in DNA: TGTGCCACCAGCCCCGCTGGGTACGAGCAGTACTTC.